Below are 20 T cell receptor beta chains sequenced from a single sample in a study of T cells after yellow fever vaccination. TCRdb reanalysed the 5' RACE reads using MiXCR and keeps one entry per CDR3 protein. The sample carries about 120,000 distinct CDR3 sequences, approximately 7.1% recorded once. Sequenced material: CD4+ T cells sorted from PBMCs, taken around 45 days after the first yellow fever vaccination. The receptors shown here come from a man in his late teens or twenties who received the YFV17D yellow fever vaccine.

The chain employs TRBV6-5 and TRBJ1-1; D not certain. This CDR3 has 14 amino acids. Trimming shortened V by 6 bases and J by 8 bases, and 19 bases separated the two germline ends. Germline loops: CDR1 MNHEY, CDR2 SVGAGI. The CDR3 protein is CASRYRRPGTEAFF. CDR3 sequence (DNA): TGTGCCAGCAGATACCGTCGGCCAGGTACCGAAGCTTTCTTT.

The chain joins TRBV15 to TRBJ2-7, with D tentatively TRBD1 (6 bases). The V end lost 1 base, the J end lost 10 bases, and 14 bases lay between the germline ends. The CDR3 totals 13 residues. CDR1 is LNHNV and CDR2 is YYDKDF in the germline V gene (reference sequence). The CDR3 protein is CATSRGTAVVQYF. CDR3 DNA: TGTGCCACCAGCAGAGGGACAGCGGTCGTTCAGTACTTC.

This clonotype was seen many times. This chain uses TRBV2 with TRBJ2-1; TRBD2 might be the D (6 bases). V was trimmed by 6 bases and J by 7 bases, leaving 13 bases between them. This CDR3 is 13 amino acids long. The V gene's germline CDR1 is SNHLY and CDR2 FYNNEI. CDR3 amino acids: CASRTSGSNEQFF. The CDR3 DNA sequence: TGTGCCAGCAGGACCTCCGGGAGTAATGAGCAGTTCTTC.

Ten or more counts support this clonotype. The chain has TRBV20-1 and TRBJ1-6; D unclear. From germline, CDR1 is DFQATT and CDR2 SNEGSKA (reference sequence). CDR3 length: 14 amino acids. V was shortened by 1 base and J by 7 bases, with 11 bases between the two germline ends. The CDR3 is CSARVRARNSPLHF. DNA of the CDR3: TGCAGTGCTAGAGTCCGGGCCAGGAATTCACCCCTCCACTTT.

This clonotype has at least ten counts. This chain joins TRBV3-1 and TRBJ1-6; no reliable D call. Deletions cut 0 bases from V and 7 bases from J, with 10 bases between. The germline V gene has CDR1 LGHDT and CDR2 YNNKEL (reference sequence). The CDR3 runs to 15 residues. DNA for the CDR3: TGTGCCAGCAGCCAAGATCCCCGGGGAAATTCACCCCTCCACTTT. Protein: CASSQDPRGNSPLHF.

This clonotype was seen repeatedly, ten times or more. The chain carries TRBV5-1 and TRBJ2-1, with D maybe TRBD2 (7 bases). The CDR3 has 16 residues. Deletions cut 4 bases from V and 2 bases from J, with 16 bases between. Germline CDR1 reads SGHRS; CDR2 reads YFSETQ. This CDR3 is CASSPYLGGAYNEQFF. As DNA, the CDR3 is TGCGCCAGCAGCCCTTACCTAGGGGGGGCCTACAATGAGCAGTTCTTC.

This clonotype has ten or more counts. The chain has TRBV15 and TRBJ1-5; D might be TRBD1 (5 bases). CDR1 is LNHNV, CDR2 YYDKDF, per germline (reference sequence). The germline V and J ends were trimmed by 6 bases and 2 bases, with 14 bases remaining between them. The CDR3 contains 15 residues. The CDR3 sequence: CATRASGTGNQPQHF. The CDR3 coding sequence is TGTGCCACCAGAGCTTCGGGGACGGGCAATCAGCCCCAGCATTTT.

This clonotype has ten or more counts. The gene calls are TRBV5-4 and TRBJ2-5; maybe TRBD1 (5 bases). CDR3 length equals 14 residues. Germline assignment: CDR1 SGHNT and CDR2 YYREEE (reference sequence). The V and J ends lost 4 bases and 5 bases respectively, with 15 bases between them. CDR3 sequence: CASSPIQGLETQYF. As DNA, the CDR3 is TGTGCCAGCAGCCCTATCCAGGGTCTGGAGACCCAGTACTTC.

Ten or more counts support this clonotype. The chain carries TRBV5-4 and TRBJ2-3, with D possibly matching TRBD1 (5 bases). The germline V gene has CDR1 SGHNT and CDR2 YYREEE (reference sequence). The CDR3 loop spans 15 amino acids. Trimming took 4 bases from V and 4 from J, leaving 16 bases between them. The CDR3, as DNA: TGTGCCAGCAGCACCCCAGGGTGGCGGTCAGATACGCAGTATTTT. It encodes CASSTPGWRSDTQYF.

This clonotype came up many times. Here the CDR3 reads CSARDRRQGSTGELFF. The CDR3 DNA is TGCAGTGCTAGAGATCGAAGGCAGGGATCAACCGGGGAGCTGTTTTTT. J is TRBJ2-2 and V is TRBV20-1; TRBD1 might be the D (5 bases). The CDR3 is made up of 16 amino acids. V was cut by 0 bases and J by 5 bases, with 16 bases left in between. Germline values: CDR1 DFQATT, CDR2 SNEGSKA (reference sequence).

This clonotype came up many times. The genes are TRBV7-9 and TRBJ1-1; D is unclear. CDR1 SEHNR and CDR2 FQNEAQ come from the germline V gene (reference sequence). The CDR3 is 14 amino acids. V lost 1 base and J lost 5, with 11 bases in between. The CDR3 is CASSLGVRITEAFF. CDR3 DNA sequence: TGTGCCAGCAGCTTAGGAGTCCGGATTACTGAAGCTTTCTTT.

CDR3 nucleotide sequence: TGTGCCAGCTCACCACCGAGTCACTCTGGAAACACCATATATTTT. Translation gives CASSPPSHSGNTIYF. The chain combines TRBV18 with TRBJ1-3; the D is unclear. The CDR3 has 15 amino acids. Germline CDR1 is KGHSH and CDR2 is LQKENI. Trimming took off 0 bases at V and 0 bases at J, with 6 bases between the two ends.

This clonotype was observed many times. The gene calls are TRBV25-1 and TRBJ1-1; maybe TRBD1 (6 bases). CDR1 is MGHDK, CDR2 SYGVNS, per germline. Trimming pared 1 base from V and 10 bases from J, leaving 22 bases between. This CDR3 has 16 amino acids. CDR3 bases: TGTGCCAGCAGTGAATCAGGGTCAGGGGACTCAACGGGAGCTTTCTTT. This translates into CASSESGSGDSTGAFF. The complete variable domain, with remaining parts taken from reference TRBV25-1 and TRBJ1-1, reads EADIYQTPRYLVIGTGKKITLECSQTMGHDKMYWYQQDPGMELHLIHYSYGVNSTEKGDLSSESTVSRIRTEHFPLTLESARPSHTSQYLCASSESGSGDSTGAFFGQGTRLTVV.

The V and J genes are TRBV25-1 and TRBJ2-1; D not certain. Trimming shortened V by 9 bases and J by 4 bases, and 4 bases separated the two germline ends. This CDR3 has 10 residues. The germline V gene encodes CDR1 MGHDK and CDR2 SYGVNS. The CDR3 loop is CASRYNEQFF. As DNA, the CDR3 is TGTGCCAGTCGGTACAATGAGCAGTTCTTC.

A word on this clonotype: One base away lies a much larger clone, so this may be a sequencing read error. This chain joins TRBV2 and TRBJ2-3, with no clear D. Germline loops: CDR1 SNHLY, CDR2 FYNNEI. CDR3 length: 15 residues. V lost 4 bases, J lost 1 base, and 12 bases lay in between. The CDR3 region is CASSVNSFCTDTQYF. The DNA for the CDR3 is TGTGCCAGCAGTGTGAACAGCTTTTGCACAGATACGCAGTATTTT.

This clonotype was found many times. The gene calls are TRBV12-3 or TRBV12-4 and TRBJ2-7, with TRBD1 matching 7 bases. CDR3 length equals 15 residues. V lost 6 bases, J lost 6 bases, and 14 bases stayed unmatched. The CDR3 here is CASRITGVPSGEQYF. The CDR3 DNA is TGTGCCAGCAGAATAACAGGGGTCCCCTCTGGCGAGCAGTACTTC.

V gene TRBV4-1 combines with J gene TRBJ2-7, with a tentative D call TRBD2 (5 bases). CDR1 is MGHRA and CDR2 is YSYEKL in the germline V gene. V lost 4 bases and J 4 bases, leaving 14 bases between the germline ends. The CDR3 is 14 residues long. CDR3 sequence: CASSRGSGGYEQYF. Written as DNA, the CDR3 is TGCGCCAGCAGCCGCGGGTCCGGCGGTTACGAGCAGTACTTC.

This clonotype appeared many times. CDR3 amino acids: CASSEAQVTVSPQHF. The CDR3 DNA reads as TGCGCCAGCAGTGAAGCGCAGGTGACGGTCAGCCCCCAGCATTTT. V gene TRBV10-1 combines with J gene TRBJ1-5, with D uncertain. The V end was cut by 3 bases, the J end by 10 bases, with 19 bases between. Germline V CDR1 and CDR2: WNHNN, SYGVQD (reference sequence). There are 15 residues in the CDR3.

A word on this clonotype: This may be a read error: a much more frequent sequence differs by one nucleotide. V is TRBV20-1 and J is TRBJ2-7; a possible D gene is TRBD1 (6 bases). The CDR3 consists of 12 residues. V shed 4 bases and J shed 4 bases, with 11 bases lying between them. In germline, CDR1 is DFQATT, CDR2 SNEGSKA (reference sequence). CDR3 residues: CSAMGTTYEQYV. Here the CDR3 DNA reads TGCAGTGCTATGGGGACAACTTACGAGCAGTACGTC.

This clonotype occurred many times. V is TRBV10-3 and J is TRBJ2-1; D perhaps matches TRBD1 (6 bases). V lost 5 bases to trimming and J lost 7 bases, with 12 bases between them. Germline assignment: CDR1 ENHRY and CDR2 SYGVKD. CDR3 length equals 13 residues. CDR3 coding DNA: TGTGCCATCAGTCCCACAGGGTGGAATGAGCAGTTCTTC. This gives the protein CAISPTGWNEQFF.